The clone carrying this T cell receptor beta chain was counted once. The sample belongs to a study of PD-L1 blockade in urothelial cancer. In the study overall: Samples came from 3 weeks, at the second dose, and 6 weeks into treatment. Median blood clonality was around 0.074, with tens of thousands of unique TCRs.

Sequenced by immunoSEQ multiplex PCR; TCRdb stores in-frame clones only, minus some. The sample includes approximately 90,000 clones, 85% seen only once; the top ten take about 15%. Time point denoted: pretreatment peripheral blood. Pretreatment sampling and on-treatment sampling together yielded between 1 and 8 samples for each patient. This CDR3 is 12 amino acids long. With V trimmed by 6 bases and J by 6 bases, 4 bases remained unmatched. In germline, CDR1 is SNHLY, CDR2 FYNNEI. The rearrangement uses TRBV2 and TRBJ1-1; 7 bases match TRBD1. Sequences were derived from PBMCs, sampled around atezolizumab (anti-PD-L1) treatment. This sequence originates from a man aged 55 to 70 with urothelial cancer. Here the CDR3 DNA reads TGTGCCAGCAGGCACGACAGGGCTGAAGCTTTCTTT. This sequence encodes CASRHDRAEAFF.